The T cell receptor beta chain under discussion was sequenced for a study of blood T cells in healthy people across ages. Whole-study findings and limits: Because donor CMV status was unknown, expanded clonotype changes were possibly confounded.

The CDR3 spans 14 residues. Trimming took 2 bases from V and 3 from J; bases not matched to a gene: 0. The V gene's germline CDR1 is ENHRY and CDR2 SYGVKD. This clonotype occurred a few times. No antigen is known for it. The study isolated at least 6.5 million PBMCs from each sample. The second PCR ran about 6 to 11 cycles with a sample-barcoded 5' primer and J-beta primers. TCRdb reprocessed the 5' RACE reads with MiXCR, giving one entry per CDR3 protein. In the table there are more than 1 million distinct CDR3 sequences, more than 35% of which are singletons. The TCR originated in a woman aged 55-69 years in good health. Sequenced sample: blood. The chain uses TRBV10-3 and TRBJ2-1, with TRBD2 identical over 8 bases. CDR3 nucleotide sequence: TGTGCCATCAGTGAGCGGGAGGGCTACAATGAGCAGTTCTTC. Translated, it gives CAISEREGYNEQFF.